This T cell receptor (beta chain) was captured by sequencing in a study of blood T cell repertoires in COVID-19. At the level of the study: T cells, B-cell-depleted T cells, or PBMCs provided the cDNA or gDNA that served as material.

Participants came from some 23 US areas, aged about 18 to 95 years. Clinical histories supplied by participants themselves formed the basis of cohort assignment. Per the study methods: Estimation of nucleated cell counts was performed using reference gene primer amplification. Some clones are missing from TCRdb's copy, which holds only in-frame ones; the method was immunoSEQ multiplex PCR. The V and J calls and clone size come from that table; D and trimming were worked out from the DNA. The sample carries 310,000 or so clones, about nine tenths recorded once. The CDR3 runs to 16 residues. The ends were cut back, 3 bases at V and 2 bases at J, with 17 bases in the middle. Germline values: CDR1 LGHDT, CDR2 YNNKEL (reference sequence).

This sequence was found in a woman aged 18-29 years who had recovered from COVID-19. The chain has TRBV3-1 (or the pseudogene TRBV3-2) and TRBJ2-7; D possibly corresponds to TRBD1 (6 bases). The sequencing input was PBMCs or T cells enriched from blood (not recorded which). The CDR3 DNA follows: TGTGCCAGCAGCCAGGAAGGGCAGGGGCGACCCTACGAGCAGTACTTC. It is translated as CASSQEGQGRPYEQYF.